Shown below are 21 T cell receptor beta chains from a single sample sequenced in a study of blood T cell repertoires in COVID-19 (dated by TCRdb to about 2020). Libraries were made using the immunoSEQ multiplex PCR assay. This is the immuneACCESS table as TCRdb keeps it, with only in-frame sequences that have V and J called. A part of the clones is gone; compared with another copy, unresolved V genes explain less than half, and the rest is unexplained. The sample table holds nearly 350,000 clones, of which about 90% were seen once. About 6.3% of the sample goes to the ten largest clones. Sequences were obtained from peripheral blood. Every receptor here comes from a woman in her fifties or sixties with COVID-19, enrolled during active disease.

The chain couples TRBV5-1 to TRBJ2-7; D is possibly TRBD2 (6 bases). The CDR3 loop spans 14 amino acids. Per germline, CDR1 SGHRS and CDR2 YFSETQ. The V end lost 4 bases, the J end lost 4 bases, and 15 bases lay between the germline ends. CDR3: CASSVGGPGYEQYF. The CDR3 DNA is TGCGCCAGCAGCGTCGGAGGGCCTGGGTACGAGCAGTACTTC. Using reference TRBV5-1 and TRBJ2-7 for the parts outside the CDR3, the full variable domain is KAGVTQTPRYLIKTRGQQVTLSCSPISGHRSVSWYQQTPGQGLQFLFEYFSETQRNKGNFPGRFSGRQFSNSRSEMNVSTLELGDSALYLCASSVGGPGYEQYFGPGTRLTVT.

V and J are TRBV19 and TRBJ1-2; TRBD1 is a possible D gene (5 bases). Germline V lookup: CDR1 LNHDA, CDR2 SQIVND (reference sequence). Trimming stripped 10 bases from V and 0 bases from J, with 18 bases between. This CDR3 has 15 amino acids. CDR3: CATAERGLSNYGYTF. CDR3 DNA: TGTGCCACCGCCGAAAGGGGCTTATCTAACTATGGCTACACCTTC.

The chain couples TRBV7-8 to TRBJ2-1; D is unclear. Trimming removed 1 base from V and 3 bases from J, with 7 bases in between. Germline V gene lookup returns CDR1 SGHVS and CDR2 FQNEAQ. This CDR3 has 14 amino acids. The CDR3: CASSLVYGYNEQFF. The CDR3 DNA reads as TGTGCCAGCAGCTTAGTGTACGGCTACAATGAGCAGTTCTTC.

This chain links TRBV5-1 with TRBJ1-2; no firm D call. The V and J ends lost 4 bases and 4 bases respectively, with 14 bases between them. The CDR3 totals 14 residues. Germline V gene data show CDR1 as SGHRS and CDR2 as YFSETQ. The CDR3 DNA reads TGCGCCAGCAGCGAAAATCCGACTCCCTATGGCTACACCTTC. It codes for CASSENPTPYGYTF.

V and J are TRBV30 and TRBJ1-1; the D gene is possibly TRBD1 (6 bases). The CDR3 extends over 18 amino acids. Germline CDR1 GTSNPN, CDR2 SVGIG (reference sequence). Trimming left V 2 bases short and J 4 bases short, with 26 bases between. The CDR3 reads CAWSRSSQGPLGVTEAFF. The CDR3 nucleotides read TGTGCCTGGAGTCGAAGTTCACAGGGCCCCCTTGGAGTCACTGAAGCTTTCTTT.

The V and J genes are TRBV2 and TRBJ1-2; possibly TRBD1 for D (6 bases). V lost 4 bases and J lost 4, with 16 bases in between. This CDR3 contains 15 residues. Germline V gives CDR1 SNHLY, CDR2 FYNNEI. The CDR3 DNA reads TGTGCCAGCAGTGCGCCAGATCAGGGGCTCTATGGCTACACCTTC. Encoded protein: CASSAPDQGLYGYTF. Looking up the rest from reference TRBV2 and TRBJ1-2 gives the full variable domain: EPEVTQTPSHQVTQMGQEVILRCVPISNHLYFYWYRQILGQKVEFLVSFYNNEISEKSEIFDDQFSVERPDGSNFTLKIRSTKLEDSAMYFCASSAPDQGLYGYTFGSGTRLTVV.

The chain is built from TRBV30 and TRBJ1-1; D remains unclear. The CDR3 runs to 14 residues. The V gene lost 2 bases and the J gene lost 5 bases, with 15 bases spanning the gap. From germline, CDR1 is GTSNPN and CDR2 SVGIG (reference sequence). The CDR3 sequence is CAWSTYGGGTEAFF. DNA of the CDR3: TGTGCCTGGAGTACATATGGCGGAGGTACTGAAGCTTTCTTT.

The chain is built from TRBV11-3 and TRBJ2-3; D is unresolved. The CDR3 spans 15 residues. The germline V and J ends were trimmed by 7 bases and 2 bases, with 16 bases remaining between them. CDR1 is SGHNT, CDR2 YENEEA, per germline. This chain's CDR3 is CASIPWQVFTDTQYF. CDR3 DNA sequence: TGTGCCAGCATCCCTTGGCAGGTATTCACAGATACGCAGTATTTT.

This clone was recorded once. The V gene is TRBV12-3 or TRBV12-4, the J gene TRBJ1-2, with D unclear. The CDR3 is made up of 13 amino acids. V was pared by 3 bases and J by 8 bases, with 13 bases between. As DNA, the CDR3 is TGTGCCAGCAGTTTTACTGGGAGTAAGGGCTACACCTTC. Protein: CASSFTGSKGYTF.

The CDR3 DNA is TGTGCCAGCAGCCAAGCGACAGGGAATTATGGCTACACCTTC. Its protein product is CASSQATGNYGYTF. The chain combines TRBV3-1 (or the pseudogene TRBV3-2) with TRBJ1-2; TRBD1 matches 7 bases. V trimming: 1 base; J trimming: 5 bases; junction bases outside the gene matches: 4. The germline V gene has CDR1 LGHDT and CDR2 YNNKEL (reference sequence). The CDR3 is 14 residues long.

This chain connects TRBV29-1 to TRBJ2-1, with 7 bases matching TRBD1. The CDR3 extends over 14 amino acids. Trimming cost V 6 bases and J 0 bases; bases outside gene matches: 5. Germline lookup yields CDR1 SQVTM and CDR2 ANQGSEA. Here the CDR3 DNA reads TGCAGCGTGGGGACAGCCCGCTCCTACAATGAGCAGTTCTTC. It specifies CSVGTARSYNEQFF.

The J gene is TRBJ2-5, the V gene TRBV2; D is ambiguous. Germline V gene lookup returns CDR1 SNHLY and CDR2 FYNNEI. V was shortened by 3 bases and J by 1 base, with 3 bases between the two germline ends. The CDR3 runs 12 residues. The CDR3 nucleotides are TGTGCCAGCAGTGAGAGCCAAGAGACCCAGTACTTC. Amino acid sequence: CASSESQETQYF.

This clone turned up a few times. The V and J genes are TRBV19 and TRBJ1-1, with a weak D call TRBD1 (5 bases). Germline lookup yields CDR1 LNHDA and CDR2 SQIVND (reference sequence). CDR3 length: 14 amino acids. V dropped 7 bases and J dropped 0 bases, with 12 bases sitting between them. The DNA for the CDR3 is TGTGCCAGTACCCTGACAGCACTGAACACTGAAGCTTTCTTT. This gives the protein CASTLTALNTEAFF.

This clone was picked up one time. The CDR3 DNA reads as TGCGCCAGCAGCCAAGTTTCTTCCGGGAGAGCCACTGAAGCTTTCTTT. Translation gives CASSQVSSGRATEAFF. The chain couples TRBV4-3 to TRBJ1-1, with D unclear. V was pared by 1 base and J by 4 bases, with 16 bases between. The germline CDR1 and CDR2 sequences are LGHNA and YSLEER. The CDR3 extends over 16 amino acids.

The chain is built from TRBV4-1 and TRBJ2-1, with D unclear. Trimming cost V 0 bases and J 9 bases, with 9 bases left between them. There are 13 residues in the CDR3. CDR1 MGHRA and CDR2 YSYEKL come from the germline V gene. The CDR3 bases are TGCGCCAGCAGCCAAGATGGAGTCATTGAGCAGTTCTTC. Amino acids: CASSQDGVIEQFF.

The V call is TRBV5-1, the J call TRBJ2-6, with D perhaps matching TRBD1 (5 bases). The ends were cut back, 4 bases at V and 1 base at J, with 12 bases in the middle. The V gene's germline CDR1 is SGHRS and CDR2 YFSETQ. The CDR3 has 16 amino acids. The CDR3 sequence is CASSTEPGSGANVLTF. In nucleotides, the CDR3 is TGCGCCAGCAGCACAGAACCAGGGTCTGGGGCCAACGTCCTGACTTTC.

The genes are TRBV5-1 and TRBJ1-1; possibly TRBD1 for D (5 bases). The germline V and J ends were trimmed by 3 bases and 0 bases, with 12 bases remaining between them. The germline CDR1 and CDR2 sequences are SGHRS and YFSETQ. CDR3 length: 15 amino acids. For the CDR3, the DNA is TGCGCCAGCAGCTGGGGGGTCACTATGAACACTGAAGCTTTCTTT. Translation gives CASSWGVTMNTEAFF.

The V and J genes are TRBV4-3 and TRBJ2-7; 7 nucleotides align to TRBD2. The CDR3 totals 15 residues. The junction had 3 bases not matched to a gene; V was cut back by 1 base and J by 0 bases. Germline assignment: CDR1 LGHNA and CDR2 YSLEER. The CDR3 DNA reads TGCGCCAGCAGCCAAGGTCTAGCGGACTCCTACGAGCAGTACTTC. The encoded protein is CASSQGLADSYEQYF.

The chain is built from TRBV28 and TRBJ1-4; D is unclear. This CDR3 spans 14 amino acids. V lost 7 bases and J lost 7, with 16 bases in between. Per germline, CDR1 MDHEN and CDR2 SYDVKM. CDR3 in DNA: TGTGCCAGCAACACTAATGTTGGATTTGAAAAACTGTTTTTT. It codes for CASNTNVGFEKLFF.

The chain recombines TRBV27 with TRBJ2-5; D gene uncertain. This CDR3 comprises 11 residues. V was trimmed by 8 bases and J by 2 bases, leaving 6 bases between them. Germline values: CDR1 MNHEY, CDR2 SMNVEV (reference sequence). This chain's CDR3 is CASYNQETQYF. CDR3 DNA sequence: TGTGCCAGCTACAATCAAGAGACCCAGTACTTC.

The chain is built from TRBV5-6 and TRBJ2-7; 10 bases are shared with TRBD1. Germline trimming cut 4 bases from V and 2 bases from J; bases unmatched to any gene: 9. The germline V gene encodes CDR1 SGHDT and CDR2 YYEEEE. The CDR3 covers 16 residues. The CDR3 loop reads CASSPGRTGGAYEQYF. In DNA form, the CDR3 reads TGTGCCAGCAGCCCCGGGAGGACAGGGGGAGCCTACGAGCAGTACTTC. Full variable domain (remainder filled in from reference TRBV5-6 and TRBJ2-7): DAGVTQSPTHLIKTRGQQVTLRCSPKSGHDTVSWYQQALGQGPQFIFQYYEEEERQRGNFPDRFSGHQFPNYSSELNVNALLLGDSALYLCASSPGRTGGAYEQYFGPGTRLTVT.